These 3 T cell receptor beta chains originate from one sample sequenced in a study of beta chain features in type 1 diabetes (dated by TCRdb to 2017 to 2018). To prepare the library, the immunoSEQ multiplex PCR assay was applied. The High Capacity cDNA Reverse Transcription Kit was used to reverse transcribe all of the isolated RNA, meaning that expressed TCRB transcripts were what got sequenced. Here the immuneACCESS table is served through TCRdb, limited to in-frame sequences with V and J called. Missing clones are a known gap in these copies; in checked studies unresolved V genes cover under half, and the rest lacks a known reason. The sample profile shows around 320,000 clones; about 15% of them were found once. The ten largest clones take up approximately 7% of the sample. Sequencing was performed on central memory CD4+ T cells from blood. Every receptor here comes from a young man in good health.

The rearrangement uses TRBV7-2 and TRBJ1-2, with D uncertain. The germline V and J ends were trimmed by 4 bases and 7 bases, with 7 bases remaining between them. Germline V lookup: CDR1 SGHTA, CDR2 FQGNSA. The CDR3 runs to 11 residues. CDR3 amino acids: CASSSTPGYTF. The CDR3 DNA reads as TGTGCCAGCAGCTCGACGCCTGGCTACACCTTC.

This chain connects TRBV29-1 to TRBJ2-1; 8 nucleotides align to TRBD1. This CDR3 has 13 amino acids. Germline V gives CDR1 SQVTM, CDR2 ANQGSEA. V shed 6 bases and J 5 bases; nucleotides not matched to a gene: 6. The CDR3, as DNA: TGCAGCGTCGGACAGGGATTTAACAATGAGCAGTTCTTC. The encoded protein is CSVGQGFNNEQFF.

This clone occurred a few times. This chain joins TRBV5-1 and TRBJ1-4; weak D call: TRBD1 (6 bases). Deletions cut 1 base from V and 4 bases from J, with 14 bases between. Germline values: CDR1 SGHRS, CDR2 YFSETQ. This CDR3 comprises 16 residues. The CDR3 DNA follows: TGCGCCAGCAGCTTGCTCCGACAGGCAAATAATGAAAAACTGTTTTTT. Its protein is CASSLLRQANNEKLFF.